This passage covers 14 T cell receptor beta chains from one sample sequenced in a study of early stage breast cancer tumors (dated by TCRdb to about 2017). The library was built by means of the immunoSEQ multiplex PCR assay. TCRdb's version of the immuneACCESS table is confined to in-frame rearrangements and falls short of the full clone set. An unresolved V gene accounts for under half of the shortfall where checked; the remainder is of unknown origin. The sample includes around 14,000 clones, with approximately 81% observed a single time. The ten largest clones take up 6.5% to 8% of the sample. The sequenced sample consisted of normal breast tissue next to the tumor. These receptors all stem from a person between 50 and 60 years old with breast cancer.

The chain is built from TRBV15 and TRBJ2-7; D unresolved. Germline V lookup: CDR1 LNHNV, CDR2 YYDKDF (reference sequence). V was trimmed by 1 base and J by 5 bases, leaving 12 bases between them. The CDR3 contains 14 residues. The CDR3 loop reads CATSRVVVGHEQYF. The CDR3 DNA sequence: TGTGCCACCAGCAGAGTAGTGGTAGGCCACGAGCAGTACTTC.

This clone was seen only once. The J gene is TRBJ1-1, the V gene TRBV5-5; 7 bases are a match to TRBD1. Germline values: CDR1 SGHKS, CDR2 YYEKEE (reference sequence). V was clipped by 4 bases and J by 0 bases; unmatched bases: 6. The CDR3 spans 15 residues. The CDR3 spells CASSRRDRLNTEAFF. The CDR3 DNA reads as TGTGCCAGCAGCCGTCGGGACAGATTGAACACTGAAGCTTTCTTT. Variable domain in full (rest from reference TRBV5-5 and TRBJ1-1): DAGVTQSPTHLIKTRGQQVTLRCSPISGHKSVSWYQQVLGQGPQFIFQYYEKEERGRGNFPDRFSARQFPNYSSELNVNALLLGDSALYLCASSRRDRLNTEAFFGQGTRLTVV.

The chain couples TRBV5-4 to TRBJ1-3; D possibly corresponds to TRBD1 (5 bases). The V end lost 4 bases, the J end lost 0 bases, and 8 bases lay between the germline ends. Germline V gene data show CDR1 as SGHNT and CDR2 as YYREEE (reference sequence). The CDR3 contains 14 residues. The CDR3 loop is CASSADISGNTIYF. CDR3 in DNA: TGTGCCAGCAGCGCGGACATCTCTGGAAACACCATATATTTT.

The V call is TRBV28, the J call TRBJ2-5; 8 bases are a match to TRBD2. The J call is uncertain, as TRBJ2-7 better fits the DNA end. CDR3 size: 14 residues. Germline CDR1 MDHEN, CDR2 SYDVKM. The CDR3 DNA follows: TGTGCCAGCACCTCAGGGACTAGGAACTACGAGCAGTACTTC. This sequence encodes CASTSGTRNYEQYF.

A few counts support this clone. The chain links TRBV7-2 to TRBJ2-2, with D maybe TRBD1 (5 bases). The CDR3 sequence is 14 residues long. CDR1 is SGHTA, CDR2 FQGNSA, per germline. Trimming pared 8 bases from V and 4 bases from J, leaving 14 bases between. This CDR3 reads CASRYQGSTGELFF. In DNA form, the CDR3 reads TGTGCCAGCCGGTACCAGGGAAGCACCGGGGAGCTGTTTTTT.

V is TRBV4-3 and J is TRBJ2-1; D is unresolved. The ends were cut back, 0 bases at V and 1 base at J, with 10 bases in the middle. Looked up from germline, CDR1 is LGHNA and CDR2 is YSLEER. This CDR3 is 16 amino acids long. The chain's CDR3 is CASSQDGRASYNEQFF. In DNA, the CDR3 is TGCGCCAGCAGCCAAGATGGTCGGGCTTCCTACAATGAGCAGTTCTTC.

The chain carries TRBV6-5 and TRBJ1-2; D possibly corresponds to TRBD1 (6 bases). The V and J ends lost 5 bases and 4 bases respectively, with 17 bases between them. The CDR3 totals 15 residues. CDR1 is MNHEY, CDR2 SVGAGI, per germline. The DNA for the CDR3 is TGTGCCAGCAGTCTAACAGGGAAGATATCCTATGGCTACACCTTC. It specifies CASSLTGKISYGYTF.

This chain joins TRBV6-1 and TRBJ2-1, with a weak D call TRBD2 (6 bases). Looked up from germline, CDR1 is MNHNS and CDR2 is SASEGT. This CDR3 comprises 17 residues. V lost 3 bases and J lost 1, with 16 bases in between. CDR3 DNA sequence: TGTGCCAGCAGTGAGTTTGGGGGGTGGCAGTCCTACAATGAGCAGTTCTTC. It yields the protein CASSEFGGWQSYNEQFF.

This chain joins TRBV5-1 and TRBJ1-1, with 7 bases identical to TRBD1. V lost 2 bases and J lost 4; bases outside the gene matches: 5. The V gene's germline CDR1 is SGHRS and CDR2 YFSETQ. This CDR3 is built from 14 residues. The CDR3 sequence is CASSLWPGGTEAFF. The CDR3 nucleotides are TGCGCCAGCAGCTTATGGCCAGGGGGCACTGAAGCTTTCTTT.

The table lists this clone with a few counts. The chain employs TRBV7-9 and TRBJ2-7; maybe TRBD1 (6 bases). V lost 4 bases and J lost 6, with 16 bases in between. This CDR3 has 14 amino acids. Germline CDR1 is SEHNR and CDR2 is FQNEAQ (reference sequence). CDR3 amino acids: CASSSNRELSEQYF. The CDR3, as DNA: TGTGCCAGCAGCTCTAACAGGGAGTTAAGCGAGCAGTACTTC. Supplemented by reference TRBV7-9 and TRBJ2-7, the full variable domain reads DTGVSQNPRHKITKRGQNVTFRCDPISEHNRLYWYRQTLGQGPEFLTYFQNEAQLEKSRLLSDRFSAERPKGSFSTLEIQRTEQGDSAMYLCASSSNRELSEQYFGPGTRLTVT.

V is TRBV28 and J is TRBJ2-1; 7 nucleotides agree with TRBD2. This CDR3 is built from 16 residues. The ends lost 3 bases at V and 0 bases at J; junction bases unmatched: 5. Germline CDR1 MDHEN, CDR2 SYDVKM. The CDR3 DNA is TGTGCCAGCAGTTTCGCGGGCGGGGGCTCCTACAATGAGCAGTTCTTC. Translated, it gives CASSFAGGGSYNEQFF.

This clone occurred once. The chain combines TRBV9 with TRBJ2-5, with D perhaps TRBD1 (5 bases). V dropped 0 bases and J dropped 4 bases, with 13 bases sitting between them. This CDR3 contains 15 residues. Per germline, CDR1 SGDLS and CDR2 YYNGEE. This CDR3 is CASSVATTRAETQYF. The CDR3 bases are TGTGCCAGCAGCGTAGCTACAACCAGGGCAGAGACCCAGTACTTC.

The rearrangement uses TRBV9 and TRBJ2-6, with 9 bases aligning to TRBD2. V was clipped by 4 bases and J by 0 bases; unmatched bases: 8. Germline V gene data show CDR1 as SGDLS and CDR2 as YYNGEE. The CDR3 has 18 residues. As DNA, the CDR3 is TGTGCCAGCAGCTCTCGGACTAGCGAAAGCTCTGGGGCCAACGTCCTGACTTTC. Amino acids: CASSSRTSESSGANVLTF. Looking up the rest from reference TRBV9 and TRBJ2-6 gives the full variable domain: DSGVTQTPKHLITATGQRVTLRCSPRSGDLSVYWYQQSLDQGLQFLIQYYNGEERAKGNILERFSAQQFPDLHSELNLSSLELGDSALYFCASSSRTSESSGANVLTFGAGSRLTVL.

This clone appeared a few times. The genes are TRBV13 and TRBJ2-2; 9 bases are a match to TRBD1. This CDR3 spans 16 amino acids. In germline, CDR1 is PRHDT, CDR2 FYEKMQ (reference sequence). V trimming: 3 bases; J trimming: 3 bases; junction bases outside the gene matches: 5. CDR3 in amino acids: CASSFTGGLHTGELFF. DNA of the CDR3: TGTGCCAGCAGCTTTACAGGGGGCTTGCACACCGGGGAGCTGTTTTTT.